This is a list of T cell receptor beta chains from one sample in a study of cytomegalovirus exposure and HLA in healthy donors. Generated by immunoSEQ multiplex PCR, the TCRdb table keeps only in-frame clones and is missing some. The sample yields 100,000 or so clones, 70% to 85% seen once. Sequenced sample: PBMCs. These receptors were obtained from a human donor in good health. Both conserved end residues are part of each CDR3. The order of the fields is V gene, J gene, D gene, clone size, CDR3 DNA, CDR3 protein. The D gene is left open where the match is weak. Clone size is not always given. Where it is, it says once, few, many or a class for expanded clones.

V: TRBV18
J: TRBJ2-2
D: .
size: .
DNA: TGTGCCAGCTCACCGAGACTAGGGCTTCCCGGGGAGCTGTTTTTT
CDR3: CASSPRLGLPGELFF

V: TRBV5-1
J: TRBJ1-1
D: .
size: few
DNA: TGCGCCAGCAGCTTGGGGAGCACTGAAGCTTTCTTT
CDR3: CASSLGSTEAFF

V: TRBV7-2
J: TRBJ2-1
D: TRBD2
size: .
DNA: TGTGCCAGCAGCTCTAATTTAGCGGGGGGGTTAAGGTCTGAGCAGTTCTTC
CDR3: CASSSNLAGGLRSEQFF

V: TRBV27
J: TRBJ2-3
D: .
size: once
DNA: TGTGCCAGCAGTTTGGAGGGGCTGGTCACAGATACGCAGTATTTT
CDR3: CASSLEGLVTDTQYF

V: TRBV6-1
J: TRBJ2-2
D: .
size: .
DNA: TGTGCCAGCAGCGGACTCGAAACCACCGGGGAGCTGTTTTTT
CDR3: CASSGLETTGELFF

V: TRBV27
J: TRBJ1-5
D: TRBD1
size: .
DNA: TGTGCCAGCAGGCCGGGACAGGCGGCGAATCAGCCCCAGCATTTT
CDR3: CASRPGQAANQPQHF

V: TRBV12-5
J: TRBJ1-5
D: TRBD1
size: .
DNA: TGTGCTAGTGGATTCCGGGACAGGGGACGTAGCAATCAGCCCCAGCATTTT
CDR3: CASGFRDRGRSNQPQHF

V: TRBV28
J: TRBJ2-2
D: .
size: .
DNA: TGTGCCAGCAGTTCCTCTGGGTTCAGGGACACGAGAAACACCGGGGAGCTGTTTTTT
CDR3: CASSSSGFRDTRNTGELFF

V: TRBV6-6
J: TRBJ1-6
D: TRBD1
size: .
DNA: TGTGCCAGCAGTTACTCCGTCGGACAGGGGGCTTCACCCCTCCACTTT
CDR3: CASSYSVGQGASPLHF

V: TRBV7-9
J: TRBJ1-5
D: .
size: few
DNA: TGTGCCAGCAGCTTAGGACTGGACAGCGCCACATCGAGCAATCAGCCCCAGCATTTT
CDR3: CASSLGLDSATSSNQPQHF

V: TRBV7-2
J: TRBJ1-2
D: .
size: once
DNA: TGTGCCAGCAGCTTAGCCACTCCTAACTATGGCTACACCTTC
CDR3: CASSLATPNYGYTF

V: TRBV19
J: TRBJ2-4
D: .
size: .
DNA: TGTGCCAGTAGTCCCTCACCGGGACATCGACGGGACATTCAGTACTTC
CDR3: CASSPSPGHRRDIQYF

V: TRBV4-3
J: TRBJ2-4
D: .
size: .
DNA: TGCGCCAGCAGCCCCGGACTAGCCAAAAACATTCAGTACTTC
CDR3: CASSPGLAKNIQYF

V: TRBV27
J: TRBJ2-7
D: TRBD1
size: .
DNA: TGTGCCAGCTGGGACAGGGGCGGTGAGCAGTACTTC
CDR3: CASWDRGGEQYF

V: TRBV19
J: TRBJ2-1
D: .
size: few
DNA: TGTGCCAGTAGTATAGCTGGGCCCACCGGTGAGCAGTTCTTC
CDR3: CASSIAGPTGEQFF

V: TRBV5-4
J: TRBJ2-3
D: .
size: .
DNA: TGTGCCAGCAGCCGCGCTCTATCTAGCGAGGTTACGAATACGCAGTATTTT
CDR3: CASSRALSSEVTNTQYF

V: TRBV4-2
J: TRBJ2-5
D: .
size: .
DNA: TGTGCCAGCAGCCCCCAGGGGGACTTAGGGCAAGAGACCCAGTACTTC
CDR3: CASSPQGDLGQETQYF

V: TRBV7-3
J: TRBJ2-7
D: TRBD2
size: .
DNA: TGTGCCAGCAGCTTGACTAGCGGGGGCCCCCTCTCCTACGAGCAGTACTTC
CDR3: CASSLTSGGPLSYEQYF

V: TRBV28
J: TRBJ1-2
D: .
size: .
DNA: TGTGCCAGCAGTCCGCCCGGGGATGGCTACACCTTC
CDR3: CASSPPGDGYTF

V: TRBV7-9
J: TRBJ2-2
D: .
size: .
DNA: TGTGCCAGCAGGGTAGGAGAGAGCACCGGGGAGCTGTTTTTT
CDR3: CASRVGESTGELFF

V: TRBV9
J: TRBJ2-2
D: TRBD2
size: .
DNA: TGTGCCAGCACCGGGGGGAGTACCGGGGAGCTGTTTTTT
CDR3: CASTGGSTGELFF

V: TRBV5-1
J: TRBJ2-2
D: TRBD2
size: .
DNA: TGCGCCAGCAGCTTGGTGGGCGGGAGATTCGCCGGGGAGCTGTTTTTT
CDR3: CASSLVGGRFAGELFF

V: TRBV28
J: TRBJ1-1
D: .
size: few
DNA: TGTGCCAGCAGCCCTCCCCTAGCCACTGAAGCTTTCTTT
CDR3: CASSPPLATEAFF

V: TRBV19
J: TRBJ2-7
D: TRBD1
size: .
DNA: TGTGCCAGTAGTATGAGCGGGACAGGGGCCTACGAGCAGTACTTC
CDR3: CASSMSGTGAYEQYF

V: TRBV18
J: TRBJ1-1
D: .
size: .
DNA: TGTGCCAGCTCACCACCGAAGGCGGGGGTCACTGAAGCTTTCTTT
CDR3: CASSPPKAGVTEAFF

V: TRBV4-2
J: TRBJ1-2
D: TRBD1
size: .
DNA: TGTGCCAGCAGCCCAACTCCAGGGGGCTATGGCTACACCTTC
CDR3: CASSPTPGGYGYTF